This T cell receptor beta chain derives from a study of blood T cells in healthy people across ages. The study, taken as a whole, reports: Age showed a roughly linear inverse relationship with TCR beta diversity per million T cells.

A note on this clonotype: Its matching antigen is unknown.

Germline V gene sequence: CDR1 SGHVS, CDR2 FNYEAQ. There are 14 residues in the CDR3. Trimming shortened V by 5 bases and J by 8 bases, and 16 bases separated the two germline ends. Then a second PCR, running about 6 to 12 cycles, was carried out with a sample-barcoded 5' primer and a J-beta primer mix. TCRdb reprocessed the 5' RACE reads via MiXCR and lists one record per CDR3 protein. Found here are 800,000 or so distinct CDR3 sequences, approximately 65% of them singletons; the top ten hold 25% to 35%. The J gene is TRBJ2-1, the V gene TRBV7-6; D is possibly TRBD1 or TRBD2 (6 bases each). This sequence was found in a man aged 30 to 45 in good health. Material: blood. The CDR3 region has the DNA TGTGCCAGCAGCGGAGGGGGTTGGAGTGATGAGCAGTTCTTC. Translating gives CASSGGGWSDEQFF. The full variable domain, completed using reference TRBV7-6 and TRBJ2-1, is GAGVSQSPRYKVTKRGQDVALRCDPISGHVSLYWYRQALGQGPEFLTYFNYEAQQDKSGLPNDRFSAERPEGSISTLTIQRTEQRDSAMYRCASSGGGWSDEQFFGPGTRLTVL.